This is a list of T cell receptor beta chains from one sample in a study of response to subunit inactivated influenza vaccine. TCRdb analysed the RT-PCR reads with MiXCR anew, one entry per CDR3 protein. The data contain around 480,000 distinct CDR3 sequences, roughly 11% of them singletons. The source material was PBMCs from blood, sampled about 40 days after vaccination. The receptors were sampled from a man aged 50 to 60 who received an inactivated influenza vaccine. CDR3s include the opening cysteine and the closing phenylalanine or tryptophan. The D gene is left open where the match is weak. Clone size is stated in some rows and not others, as once, few, many or a class when expanded.

TRBD2	many	TRBV5-5	TRBJ2-1	TGTGCCAGCAGCCCGGGTCTAGCGGGAGTTTACAATGAGCAGTTCTTC	CASSPGLAGVYNEQFF
TRBD1	many	TRBV12-3/TRBV12-4	TRBJ1-3	TGTGCCAGCAGGACCGGGACAGCTGGAAACACCATATATTTT	CASRTGTAGNTIYF
.	many	TRBV7-2	TRBJ1-4	TGTGCCAGCAGCCCCCAACAGGGAAATGAAAAACTGTTTTTT	CASSPQQGNEKLFF
.	many	TRBV6-5	TRBJ1-1	TGTGCCAGCAGTTACTCTGGGCAGGGTAACACTGAAGCTTTCTTT	CASSYSGQGNTEAFF
.	.	TRBV4-1	TRBJ2-2	TGCGCCAGCAGCCACCATAACACCGGGGAGCTGTTTTTT	CASSHHNTGELFF
TRBD1	.	TRBV24-1	TRBJ2-3	TGTGCCACCAGTGAAGACAGGGGGGTCACAGATACGCAGTATTTT	CATSEDRGVTDTQYF
.	.	TRBV3-1	TRBJ2-5	TGTGCCAGCAACCATCGTCTAAGCGGTCAAGAGACCCAGTACTTC	CASNHRLSGQETQYF
.	once	TRBV18	TRBJ2-2	TGTGCCAGCTCACCATGGTCGAACACCGGGGAGCTGTTTTTT	CASSPWSNTGELFF
TRBD2	few	TRBV12-3/TRBV12-4	TRBJ2-7	TGTGCCAGCAGTGCTCTTCTAGCGGGCTCCTACGAGCAGTACTTC	CASSALLAGSYEQYF
TRBD1	few	TRBV9	TRBJ2-1	TGTGCCAGCAGCGTCGGGACAGGCTACTACAATGAGCAGTTCTTC	CASSVGTGYYNEQFF
TRBD1	few	TRBV5-1	TRBJ2-7	TGCGCCAGCAGCTTGGAAACCACGGACAGGGGAAACGAGCAGTACTTC	CASSLETTDRGNEQYF
TRBD2	few	TRBV5-1	TRBJ2-2	TGCGCCAGTAGTCTAGCGGGGGGCTCCGGGACCGGGGAGCTGTTTTTT	CASSLAGGSGTGELFF
TRBD2	many	TRBV12-3/TRBV12-4	TRBJ2-7	TGTGCCAGCAGTAAAGGACTAGCGGGGACATTCTACGAGCAGTACTTC	CASSKGLAGTFYEQYF
.	.	TRBV20-1	TRBJ2-3	TGCAGTGCGAACACAGGGTCTAGGGGCACAGATACGCAGTATTTT	CSANTGSRGTDTQYF
.	.	TRBV20-1	TRBJ1-1	TGCAGTGCTAGTGGGGCAGGGAGGGCTTTCTTT	CSASGAGRAFF
.	.	TRBV11-2	TRBJ2-7	TGTGCCAGCAGCCCACCCTTCTCCGTTGGCGACGAGCAGTACTTC	CASSPPFSVGDEQYF
.	.	TRBV20-1	TRBJ2-5	TGCAGTGCTCGGGAGAAAGAGACCCAGTACTTC	CSAREKETQYF
.	few	TRBV15	TRBJ1-2	TGTGCCACCAGCGCTCACAGGGATGGCTACACCTTC	CATSAHRDGYTF
.	few	TRBV3-1	TRBJ1-3	TGTGCCAGCAGCCAGACCGGCGGAGGCCGAAACACCATATATTTT	CASSQTGGGRNTIYF
.	many	TRBV6-1	TRBJ2-7	TGTGCCAGCAGTATGACACCCTCCCACGAGCAGTACTTC	CASSMTPSHEQYF
TRBD1	few	TRBV5-1	TRBJ1-6	TGCGCCAGCAGCCCTGGACAGGGTCGAAATTCACCCCTCCACTTT	CASSPGQGRNSPLHF
TRBD2	.	TRBV20-1	TRBJ2-2	TGCAGTGCCTCCCTTCCTAGCGGGGGGAACACCGGGGAGCTGTTTTTT	CSASLPSGGNTGELFF
TRBD2	.	TRBV29-1	TRBJ2-1	TGCAGCGTTGAAGAAGTGGGAGGGCCTAGATATGAGCAGTTCTTC	CSVEEVGGPRYEQFF
.	.	TRBV6-5	TRBJ1-6	TGTGCCAGCAGTTACTCGATCGGGGGAACAGAGCGGCGGGATTCACCCCTCCACTTT	CASSYSIGGTERRDSPLHF
TRBD2	.	TRBV29-1	TRBJ2-5	TGCAGCGTCCAACGGGAAGCGGGAGGAGAGACCCAGTACTTC	CSVQREAGGETQYF
.	.	TRBV29-1	TRBJ1-2	TGCAGCGTTGAATGGGGGACAATTTATGGCTACACCTTC	CSVEWGTIYGYTF
.	many	TRBV7-7	TRBJ2-2	TGTGCCAGCAGCTTGGCAGGGCCCAGCACCGGGGAGCTGTTTTTT	CASSLAGPSTGELFF
.	many	TRBV20-1	TRBJ2-2	TGCAGTGCATATGGCAGAGAGAACACCGGGGAGCTGTTTTTT	CSAYGRENTGELFF
.	.	TRBV7-6	TRBJ2-7	TGTGCCAGCAGCCCCCGATCCGACGAGCAGTACTTC	CASSPRSDEQYF
.	many	TRBV5-1	TRBJ2-3	TGCGCCAGCAGCTTGGTGGTGGGAGGAACAGATACGCAGTATTTT	CASSLVVGGTDTQYF
.	few	TRBV5-1	TRBJ1-1	TGCGCCAGCAGCTTGAAAATGAACACTGAAGCTTTCTTT	CASSLKMNTEAFF
.	few	TRBV28	TRBJ2-4	TGTGCCAGCAGTCCCCCCCAACGTCCCCACATTCAGTACTTC	CASSPPQRPHIQYF
.	many	TRBV6-6	TRBJ2-7	TGTGCCAGCAGGGGGGTCTCCTACGAGCAGTACTTC	CASRGVSYEQYF
TRBD2	.	TRBV12-3/TRBV12-4	TRBJ2-1	TGTGCCAGCACAAACGGGGGGGGACGCTACAATGAGCAGTTCTTC	CASTNGGGRYNEQFF
.	few	TRBV7-8	TRBJ2-3	TGTGCCAGCAGCTTAGATTTCTGGCGGGGCACAGATACGCAGTATTTT	CASSLDFWRGTDTQYF
.	few	TRBV5-1	TRBJ2-3	TGCGCCAGCAGCTTGGAGGCCTTGGGCACAGATACGCAGTATTTT	CASSLEALGTDTQYF
TRBD1	few	TRBV5-1	TRBJ2-1	TGCGCCAGCAGGGGACAGGGGCTTGATGAGCAGTTCTTC	CASRGQGLDEQFF
TRBD2	few	TRBV6-1	TRBJ2-1	TGTGCCGCAAATAGCGGGAGCTCCTACAATGAGCAGTTCTTC	CAANSGSSYNEQFF
TRBD2	few	TRBV20-1	TRBJ2-3	TGCAGCCTCATAGCGGGGGGAACAGATACGCAGTATTTT	CSLIAGGTDTQYF
.	.	TRBV6-5	TRBJ2-6	TGTGCCAGCAGTTACTCGCGGTTATCTGGGGCCAACGTCCTGACTTTC	CASSYSRLSGANVLTF
.	few	TRBV4-1	TRBJ2-5	TGCGCCAGCAGCACCGGAGTGGACCCTGAACGGGAGACCCAGTACTTC	CASSTGVDPERETQYF
.	.	TRBV6-2/TRBV6-3	TRBJ1-1	TGTGCCAGCAGGGGGTTGGGCACTGAAGCTTTCTTT	CASRGLGTEAFF
.	.	TRBV20-1	TRBJ2-7	TGCAGTGGGACCGGGTGGAAGGGCGGCGAGCAGTACTTC	CSGTGWKGGEQYF
.	.	TRBV7-2	TRBJ1-2	TGTGCCAGCAGCCGGGGAGGGGAGTATGGCTACACCTTC	CASSRGGEYGYTF
.	.	TRBV12-3/TRBV12-4	TRBJ2-5	TGTGCCAGCAGGGCTGGAGTGAGACAAACGACCAAAGAGACCCAGTACTTC	CASRAGVRQTTKETQYF
.	few	TRBV20-1	TRBJ2-3	TGCAGTGCTACCGGGCCTTTCACAGATACGCAGTATTTT	CSATGPFTDTQYF
.	few	TRBV2	TRBJ1-1	TGTGCCAGCAGTGAGGAGTTGAACACTGAAGCTTTCTTT	CASSEELNTEAFF
TRBD2	many	TRBV20-1	TRBJ2-1	TGCAGTGCTAGAGCTCCTAGCGGGATTGAGCAGTTCTTC	CSARAPSGIEQFF
.	.	TRBV27	TRBJ1-5	TGTGCCAGCACCTCGAGAGGTGGGGAACAGCCCCAGCATTTT	CASTSRGGEQPQHF
.	many	TRBV10-3	TRBJ2-2	TGTGCCATCAGGGCTCAGGGATCCACCGGGGAGCTGTTTTTT	CAIRAQGSTGELFF
.	.	TRBV28	TRBJ1-2	TGTGCCAGCAGCATCCGGGAGGGAGGCTTTTACGACGGCTACACCTTC	CASSIREGGFYDGYTF
.	many	TRBV12-3/TRBV12-4	TRBJ2-5	TGTGCCAGCAGTAAAGACTACTACCCCCGAGAGACCCAGTACTTC	CASSKDYYPRETQYF
.	few	TRBV20-1	TRBJ1-6	TGCAGTGCTAGTGATGGGCTCTCCTATAATTCACCCCTCCACTTT	CSASDGLSYNSPLHF
TRBD2	few	TRBV4-2	TRBJ2-3	TGTGCCAGCAGCCAAGGAAGCGGACTAGCGGGAGAACCAGATACGCAGTATTTT	CASSQGSGLAGEPDTQYF
.	.	TRBV6-1	TRBJ2-5	TGTGCCAGCACCGCAGGGTACCAAGAGACCCAGTACTTC	CASTAGYQETQYF